The present entry profiles one TCR beta chain with its context. From germline, CDR1 is MNHEY and CDR2 SMNVEV (reference sequence). V was cut by 3 bases and J by 5 bases, with 10 bases left in between. The CDR3 is 13 residues long. TCRdb independently ran MiXCR on the RT-PCR reads; one entry per CDR3 protein. The sample lists about a million distinct CDR3 sequences; roughly 18% were seen once. This sample was taken from a study of patients and donors after allogeneic stem cell transplantation. The source material was blood, either unsorted or a sorted T cell fraction (not recorded which). The rearrangement uses TRBV27 and TRBJ1-1; possibly TRBD1 for D (6 bases). The clonotype was recovered from a human donor who was either an allogeneic HSCT recipient or a stem cell or donor lymphocyte infusion donor (not recorded which). It is not recorded whose cells these are; they may come from a transplant donor. This CDR3 is CASSFSQGTEAFF. CDR3 sequence (DNA): TGTGCCAGCAGTTTCTCCCAGGGGACTGAAGCTTTCTTT.